These 29 T cell receptor beta chains were sequenced from one sample in a study of blood T cell repertoires in COVID-19. Sequenced by immunoSEQ multiplex PCR; TCRdb stores in-frame clones only, minus some. The profile shows 200,000 to 250,000 clones, about 82% of them singletons. The material sequenced was peripheral blood. These TCRs come from a woman of 80 years or more with COVID-19, enrolled during active disease.

The rearrangement links TRBV5-6 to TRBJ1-6; TRBD1 agrees at 8 bases. Germline CDR1 is SGHDT and CDR2 is YYEEEE. The length of the CDR3 is 16 residues. Germline trimming cut 5 bases from V and 9 bases from J; bases unmatched to any gene: 13. Here the CDR3 DNA reads TGTGCCAGCAGTTCCCAGGGGGCGCAAGGGGGTTCACCCCTCCACTTT. Protein sequence: CASSSQGAQGGSPLHF. The full variable domain, completed using reference TRBV5-6 and TRBJ1-6, is DAGVTQSPTHLIKTRGQQVTLRCSPKSGHDTVSWYQQALGQGPQFIFQYYEEEERQRGNFPDRFSGHQFPNYSSELNVNALLLGDSALYLCASSSQGAQGGSPLHFGNGTRLTVT.

The chain is built from TRBV6-5 and TRBJ1-1, with 8 bases that match TRBD1. Per germline, CDR1 MNHEY and CDR2 SVGAGI. The ends lost 7 bases at V and 4 bases at J; junction bases unmatched: 8. This CDR3 has 14 amino acids. The CDR3 nucleotides read TGTGCCAGCATCCTCGGACAGGGAGCCACTGAAGCTTTCTTT. It specifies CASILGQGATEAFF.

The V gene is TRBV6-5, the J gene TRBJ2-3, with TRBD1 matching over 8 bases. CDR3 length equals 15 residues. Germline CDR1 is MNHEY and CDR2 is SVGAGI. After removal of 5 bases from V and 1 base from J, the junction contained 5 bases not matched to a gene. The CDR3 is CASSTRTGRTDTQYF. The CDR3, as DNA: TGTGCCAGCAGTACCCGGACAGGGCGCACAGATACGCAGTATTTT.

The chain couples TRBV30 to TRBJ1-4; possibly TRBD1 for D (6 bases). Germline-derived CDR1 and CDR2 are GTSNPN and SVGIG (reference sequence). There are 14 residues in the CDR3. V was cut by 2 bases and J by 7 bases, with 14 bases left in between. The CDR3 region is CAWSPGRGREKLFF. The CDR3 nucleotides read TGTGCCTGGAGTCCCGGCAGGGGTCGTGAAAAACTGTTTTTT.

The chain employs TRBV18 and TRBJ1-1; D possibly corresponds to TRBD1 (5 bases). Trimming pared 0 bases from V and 1 base from J, leaving 9 bases between. This CDR3 has 15 amino acids. Germline CDR1 KGHSH, CDR2 LQKENI. CDR3 amino acids: CASSPPMGGNTEAFF. CDR3 in DNA: TGTGCCAGCTCACCACCAATGGGGGGGAACACTGAAGCTTTCTTT.

The chain joins TRBV5-1 to TRBJ1-1; 7 nucleotides match TRBD1. V gave up 0 bases and J gave up 0 bases; unmatched junction bases: 8. The CDR3 runs to 17 residues. Germline CDR1 is SGHRS and CDR2 is YFSETQ. The CDR3 bases are TGCGCCAGCAGCTTGGCCGGGACAGCAATCATGAACACTGAAGCTTTCTTT. It is translated as CASSLAGTAIMNTEAFF.

The chain uses TRBV6-6 and TRBJ1-1; 9 nucleotides match TRBD1. Germline loops: CDR1 MNHNY, CDR2 SVGAGI (reference sequence). The CDR3 has 11 residues. The V segment lost 9 bases and the J segment 6 bases; nucleotides outside the gene matches: 2. In DNA form, the CDR3 reads TGTGCCAGAGGGACAGGGCCTGAAGCTTTCTTT. Encoded protein: CARGTGPEAFF.

V usage is TRBV3-1 (or the pseudogene TRBV3-2) and J usage is TRBJ2-1; maybe TRBD2 (6 bases). Germline assignment: CDR1 LGHDT and CDR2 YNNKEL (reference sequence). Trimming removed 0 bases from V and 10 bases from J, with 22 bases in between. The CDR3 totals 17 residues. CDR3 coding DNA: TGTGCCAGCAGCCAAGAACTCGGGGGTTACCTTATTCAAGAGCAGTTCTTC. Protein sequence: CASSQELGGYLIQEQFF.

The V and J genes are TRBV6-1 and TRBJ1-1, with 11 bases matching TRBD1. Germline V gene lookup returns CDR1 MNHNS and CDR2 SASEGT. The CDR3 runs 15 residues. V was pared by 2 bases and J by 5 bases, with 4 bases of the junction left unmatched. CDR3 protein: CASSEHGQGATEAFF. The CDR3 bases are TGTGCCAGCAGTGAACACGGACAGGGGGCGACTGAAGCTTTCTTT.

The chain is built from TRBV30 and TRBJ1-2, with D possibly being TRBD1 (6 bases). The germline V gene has CDR1 GTSNPN and CDR2 SVGIG (reference sequence). V gave up 3 bases and J gave up 0 bases, with 20 bases separating them. The CDR3 extends over 17 amino acids. The CDR3 is CAWRPSAFRGANYGYTF. Written as DNA, the CDR3 is TGTGCCTGGAGGCCGTCAGCTTTCAGGGGAGCTAACTATGGCTACACCTTC.

V and J are TRBV2 and TRBJ1-1; 11 nucleotides line up with TRBD1. This CDR3 is built from 16 residues. V lost 5 bases and J lost 4; bases outside the gene matches: 9. Per the germline V gene, CDR1 is SNHLY and CDR2 is FYNNEI. The DNA of the CDR3 is TGTGCCAGCAGTCCGGTTCTAGGGACAGGGGGCACTGAAGCTTTCTTT. This codes for CASSPVLGTGGTEAFF.

The gene calls are TRBV19 and TRBJ1-5; 7 nucleotides align to TRBD1. The CDR3 has 13 amino acids. V gave up 5 bases and J gave up 9 bases; unmatched junction bases: 7. Germline V lookup: CDR1 LNHDA, CDR2 SQIVND (reference sequence). The CDR3 coding sequence is TGTGCCAGTAGTGGGGTAGGGGGCCTGCCCCAGCATTTT. It is translated as CASSGVGGLPQHF.

The rearrangement joins TRBV3-1 (or the pseudogene TRBV3-2) to TRBJ1-5; 7 nucleotides align to TRBD1. The trim removed 8 bases at V and 3 bases at J, leaving 10 bases unmatched. Looked up from germline, CDR1 is LGHDT and CDR2 is YNNKEL (reference sequence). CDR3 length: 15 residues. This CDR3 is CASGPSTGPNQPQHF. The CDR3 bases are TGTGCCAGCGGACCGTCGACAGGGCCCAATCAGCCCCAGCATTTT.

With regard to this clone: The sample holds other DNA sequences that translate to the same CDR3. The chain recombines TRBV5-1 with TRBJ2-2, with 7 bases identical to TRBD2. The germline V gene encodes CDR1 SGHRS and CDR2 YFSETQ. The CDR3 length is 16 residues. V dropped 1 base and J dropped 1; count of bases not matched to a gene: 4. CDR3 in DNA: TGCGCCAGCAGCTTGCGCGGGGGTCAGAACACCGGGGAGCTGTTTTTT. As protein: CASSLRGGQNTGELFF.

This clone was recorded once. The genes are TRBV6-1 and TRBJ1-2; D is unresolved. CDR1 and CDR2 (germline): MNHNS, SASEGT. V lost 3 bases and J 4 bases, leaving 9 bases between the germline ends. The CDR3 length is 13 residues. As DNA, the CDR3 is TGTGCCAGCAGTGATTCCGGGTCCTATGGCTACACCTTC. Translation gives CASSDSGSYGYTF.

J is TRBJ1-4 and V is TRBV7-6; tentatively, D is TRBD1 (6 bases). Germline CDR1 SGHVS, CDR2 FNYEAQ. The CDR3 runs to 16 residues. Trimming stripped 1 base from V and 4 bases from J, with 13 bases between. The CDR3 nucleotides read TGTGCCAGCAGCTTAGTTGGGGGCGCGGGTAATGAAAAACTGTTTTTT. As protein: CASSLVGGAGNEKLFF.

This chain links TRBV6-2 or TRBV6-3 with TRBJ1-1; 8 bases map to TRBD1. The CDR3 runs 18 residues. Per the germline V gene, CDR1 is MNHEY and CDR2 is SVGEGT. The trim removed 6 bases at V and 1 base at J, leaving 16 bases unmatched. Written as DNA, the CDR3 is TGTGCCAGCAGCTTACTCTTTCGGACAGGGAAGGGGAACACTGAAGCTTTCTTT. Protein: CASSLLFRTGKGNTEAFF.

This clone has more than one count but fewer than ten. The rearrangement links TRBV7-6 to TRBJ2-3, with 8 nucleotides matching TRBD2. This CDR3 has 15 residues. Germline V lookup: CDR1 SGHVS, CDR2 FNYEAQ. Trimming at V came to 2 bases and at J to 5 bases, leaving 6 bases not matched to a gene. CDR3 residues: CASSLRAGVGDTQYF. CDR3 in DNA: TGTGCCAGCAGCTTACGAGCGGGGGTGGGAGATACGCAGTATTTT.

V gene TRBV5-1 combines with J gene TRBJ1-6; D not resolved. The CDR3 is made up of 13 amino acids. Germline values: CDR1 SGHRS, CDR2 YFSETQ. V was clipped by 4 bases and J by 18 bases, with 20 bases between them. CDR3 protein: CASSTEGEPPRHF. The CDR3 bases are TGCGCCAGCAGCACGGAGGGAGAGCCTCCTCGCCACTTT.

This chain joins TRBV5-6 and TRBJ1-1; TRBD1 agrees at 10 bases. Germline values: CDR1 SGHDT, CDR2 YYEEEE. The CDR3 contains 16 residues. The V segment lost 1 base and the J segment 4 bases; nucleotides outside the gene matches: 7. CDR3 in DNA: TGTGCCAGCAGCTTGCGGACAGGGGGACGGAGCACTGAAGCTTTCTTT. Residues: CASSLRTGGRSTEAFF.

This chain joins TRBV5-1 and TRBJ2-3; D is perhaps TRBD1 (6 bases). This CDR3 is built from 15 residues. V was shortened by 0 bases and J by 3 bases, with 11 bases between the two germline ends. CDR1 is SGHRS and CDR2 is YFSETQ in the germline V gene. The CDR3 region has the DNA TGCGCCAGCAGCTTGGGGACAGACCTTACAGATACGCAGTATTTT. As protein: CASSLGTDLTDTQYF.

This clone was seen once. The chain recombines TRBV7-2 with TRBJ2-3, with TRBD1 matching 7 bases. V trimming: 5 bases; J trimming: 3 bases; junction bases outside the gene matches: 5. The CDR3 spans 14 residues. Germline lookup yields CDR1 SGHTA and CDR2 FQGNSA. The CDR3 DNA sequence: TGTGCCAGCAGCCCAGACAGGGCGACAGATACGCAGTATTTT. Translation: CASSPDRATDTQYF. Looking up the rest from reference TRBV7-2 and TRBJ2-3 gives the full variable domain: GAGVSQSPSNKVTEKGKDVELRCDPISGHTALYWYRQSLGQGLEFLIYFQGNSAPDKSGLPSDRFSAERTGGSVSTLTIQRTQQEDSAVYLCASSPDRATDTQYFGPGTRLTVL.

This chain connects TRBV5-4 to TRBJ2-5; 13 positions agree with TRBD2. This CDR3 comprises 18 residues. V was clipped by 3 bases and J by 5 bases; unmatched bases: 13. Germline assignment: CDR1 SGHNT and CDR2 YYREEE (reference sequence). The CDR3 loop is CASSSGLAGLGNRETQYF. CDR3 coding DNA: TGTGCCAGCAGCTCGGGACTAGCGGGGTTGGGAAATAGGGAGACCCAGTACTTC. Full variable domain (outside the CDR3, taken from reference TRBV5-4 and TRBJ2-5): ETGVTQSPTHLIKTRGQQVTLRCSSQSGHNTVSWYQQALGQGPQFIFQYYREEENGRGNFPPRFSGLQFPNYSSELNVNALELDDSALYLCASSSGLAGLGNRETQYFGPGTRLLVL.

The rearrangement links TRBV11-2 to TRBJ1-1; 8 bases are a match to TRBD1. The germline CDR1 and CDR2 sequences are SGHAT and FQNNGV. CDR3 length: 12 residues. Trimming took 5 bases from V and 11 from J; bases not matched to a gene: 7. This CDR3 is CASSRQGRGAFF. The CDR3 DNA is TGTGCCAGCAGCAGACAGGGGAGAGGGGCTTTCTTT.

The rearrangement joins TRBV27 to TRBJ2-3, with 10 bases identical to TRBD2. The V and J ends lost 0 bases and 4 bases, in that order; junction bases with no gene match: 10. The germline V gene encodes CDR1 MNHEY and CDR2 SMNVEV (reference sequence). CDR3 length equals 18 residues. CDR3 residues: CASSLSSWLAGVADTQYF. The CDR3 DNA sequence: TGTGCCAGCAGTTTATCTAGTTGGCTAGCGGGGGTCGCAGATACGCAGTATTTT.

This chain uses TRBV5-1 with TRBJ1-4, with no clear D. The CDR3 runs 14 residues. V lost 1 base, J lost 7 bases, and 11 bases lay in between. CDR1 and CDR2 (germline): SGHRS, YFSETQ. CDR3 sequence: CASSLSGSGEKLFF. The CDR3 nucleotides read TGCGCCAGCAGCTTGTCGGGGTCTGGTGAAAAACTGTTTTTT.

The chain is built from TRBV5-4 and TRBJ1-2, with TRBD1 matching 7 bases. V lost 1 base to trimming and J lost 0 bases; unmatched junction nucleotides: 9. There are 17 residues in the CDR3. Germline CDR1 reads SGHNT; CDR2 reads YYREEE (reference sequence). The CDR3 nucleotides are TGTGCCAGCAGCTTGAGGGACAGATTTTTCGCTAACTATGGCTACACCTTC. Protein: CASSLRDRFFANYGYTF.

The gene calls are TRBV6-6 and TRBJ2-7; the D is unclear. Germline V gives CDR1 MNHNY, CDR2 SVGAGI (reference sequence). V lost 4 bases, J lost 0 bases, and 13 bases lay in between. The CDR3 has 15 amino acids. The CDR3 loop reads CASSFNPDTSYEQYF. The CDR3, as DNA: TGTGCCAGCAGTTTCAATCCAGACACCTCCTACGAGCAGTACTTC.

CDR3 in amino acids: CASSSQGRVGNQPQHF. The CDR3 coding sequence is TGTGCCAGCAGTTCTCAGGGGAGGGTCGGCAATCAGCCCCAGCATTTT. V usage is TRBV28 and J usage is TRBJ1-5; D may be TRBD1 (6 bases). The CDR3 is 16 residues long. Per the germline V gene, CDR1 is MDHEN and CDR2 is SYDVKM. V was trimmed by 4 bases and J by 2 bases, leaving 15 bases between them.